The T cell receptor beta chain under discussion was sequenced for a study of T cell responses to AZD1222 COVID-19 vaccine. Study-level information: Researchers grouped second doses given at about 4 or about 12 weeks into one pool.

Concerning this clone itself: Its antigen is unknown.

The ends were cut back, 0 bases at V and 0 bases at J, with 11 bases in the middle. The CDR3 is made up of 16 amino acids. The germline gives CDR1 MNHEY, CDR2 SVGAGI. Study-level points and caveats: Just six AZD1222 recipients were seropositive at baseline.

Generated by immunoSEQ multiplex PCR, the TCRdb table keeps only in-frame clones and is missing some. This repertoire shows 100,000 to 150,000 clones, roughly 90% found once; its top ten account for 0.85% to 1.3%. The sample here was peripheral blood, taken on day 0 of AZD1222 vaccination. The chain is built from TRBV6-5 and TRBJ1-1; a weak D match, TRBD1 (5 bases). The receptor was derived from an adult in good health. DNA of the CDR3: TGTGCCAGCAGTTACTCGAAGGCGACAGTGAACACTGAAGCTTTCTTT. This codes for CASSYSKATVNTEAFF.